This TCR beta chain appears in the sequencing data of a study of T-cell reconstitution after alpha-beta-depleted transplantation in children. The study's findings and limits: Newly generated T cells supplied most T-cell counts and diversity one year post-transplant.

There are many counts of this clonotype. The target antigen is unknown. Unique molecular identifiers featured in how the TCRbeta library was prepared. TCRdb ran MiXCR on the PCR reads and lists one entry per CDR3 protein. The table has 220,000 or so distinct CDR3 sequences, around 7.5% seen once; the top ten hold 6.3%. J lost 5 bases, V lost 7 bases, and 5 bases had no gene match. The CDR3 is 13 amino acids. CDR1 SGHRS and CDR2 YFSETQ come from the germline V gene. Sample: PBMCs, mostly from graft donor cells, taken 180 days after TCRalphabeta/CD19-depleted stem cell transplant. The receptor comes from a male patient younger than 18 who had a stem cell transplant for acute lymphoblastic leukemia, so the T cells may come from the graft donor. This rearrangement joins TRBV5-1 to TRBJ2-7; 11 bases are shared with TRBD1. CDR3 in DNA: TGCGCCAGCGGTCCGGGACAGGGGGACGAGCAGTACTTC. Amino acids: CASGPGQGDEQYF.